Listed below are T cell receptor beta chains from one sample, sequenced in a study of T cell repertoires in aging, cancer and after chemotherapy. MiXCR was run by TCRdb on the multiplex PCR reads, yielding one entry per CDR3 protein. The table lists roughly 4,900 distinct CDR3 sequences, 33% of them singletons. The sample taken for sequencing was blood. These receptors originate from a human donor with a blood cancer. Both conserved end residues are part of each CDR3. Each record gives: CDR3 DNA, CDR3 protein, clone size, D gene, J gene, V gene. A D gene is named only where the DNA matches it firmly. Only some rows state a clone size, as once, few, many or a class for expanded clones.

TGTGCCAGCAGGCGGGGTTTATACAATGAGCAGTTCTTC | CASRRGLYNEQFF | - | - | TRBJ2-1 | TRBV6-6
TGTGCCTGGAGTTTTGGGACTTTCCAAGAGACCCAGTACTTC | CAWSFGTFQETQYF | few | - | TRBJ2-5 | TRBV30
TGTGCCAGCAGTTACTCCCGGGCAGGGGGCTATTCACCCCTCCACTTT | CASSYSRAGGYSPLHF | few | TRBD1 | TRBJ1-6 | TRBV6-5
TGTGCCAGCAGTTTTGCCCGGACAGCCGCTAACTATGGCTACACCTTC | CASSFARTAANYGYTF | few | - | TRBJ1-2 | TRBV27
TGTGCCAGCAGTCCCGGGGACTGGCGGCTGGACCCGCGGGAGACCCAGTACTTC | CASSPGDWRLDPRETQYF | - | - | TRBJ2-5 | TRBV7-6
TGTGCCAGTAGCCTCGGGGAGGGTCAATCACCCCTCCACTTT | CASSLGEGQSPLHF | medium-sized | - | TRBJ1-6 | TRBV19
TGTGCCAGTAGTCTGCGGCAGGGGGTCATGAACACTGAAGCTTTCTTT | CASSLRQGVMNTEAFF | - | TRBD1 | TRBJ1-1 | TRBV19
TGCAGCGTGGAAATAACTTCAGGGGGCTGGAACACTGAAGCTTTCTTT | CSVEITSGGWNTEAFF | - | TRBD1 | TRBJ1-1 | TRBV29-1
TGTGCCAGCAGTTACTTGGGGGCGGGGGGTATCGATACGCAGTATTTT | CASSYLGAGGIDTQYF | - | TRBD2 | TRBJ2-3 | TRBV6-5
TGTGCCAGCAGTGATTTAGGGGAGAACGAGCAGTACTTC | CASSDLGENEQYF | - | - | TRBJ2-7 | TRBV25-1
TGTGCCAGCAGCCGACGCCGGGACAGGCCTTATCGCACAGATACGCAGTATTTT | CASSRRRDRPYRTDTQYF | few | TRBD1 | TRBJ2-3 | TRBV5-6
TGTGCCAGCAGTTTATGGGTAGGCACTGAAGCTTTCTTT | CASSLWVGTEAFF | few | - | TRBJ1-1 | TRBV27
TGCAGTGCTAGATGGAGGGGCCAGGGGAATGAAAAACTGTTTTTT | CSARWRGQGNEKLFF | - | - | TRBJ1-4 | TRBV20-1
TGTGCCACCAGTGATTTAATGACAGGGGGTGGGGAGCTGTTTTTT | CATSDLMTGGGELFF | few | TRBD1 | TRBJ2-2 | TRBV24-1
TGTGCCAGCAGCTTAGGCAGCCCGACGAACACCGGGGAGCTGTTTTTT | CASSLGSPTNTGELFF | medium-sized | - | TRBJ2-2 | TRBV7-9
TGTGCCTTGGTACCGGGACAGGCGCGAGCTTTCTTT | CALVPGQARAFF | - | TRBD1 | TRBJ1-1 | TRBV30
TGTGCCAGCACTCTAACCGGGACAGGGATCTTTACTGATTCACCCCTCCACTTT | CASTLTGTGIFTDSPLHF | - | TRBD1 | TRBJ1-6 | TRBV6-5
TGCAGTGCCTTGGACGCCCAGAACACTGAAGCTTTCTTT | CSALDAQNTEAFF | - | - | TRBJ1-1 | TRBV20-1
TGTGCCAGCAGTTACCTGGGGGCTGGGGCCAACGTCCTGACTTTC | CASSYLGAGANVLTF | medium-sized | - | TRBJ2-6 | TRBV6-5
TGCGCCAGCAGCCAAGATAGTTCTTATGGCTACACCTTC | CASSQDSSYGYTF | - | - | TRBJ1-2 | TRBV4-1
TGTGCCACCAGCAAAGGGGGTAAGGGACGGAACACTGAAGCTTTCTTT | CATSKGGKGRNTEAFF | - | - | TRBJ1-1 | TRBV15
TGCGCCAGCAGTGCCAGGGAGAACACTGAAGCTTTCTTT | CASSARENTEAFF | - | - | TRBJ1-1 | TRBV10-1
TGTGCCAGCTCATCGCTGGGGGGGGGCGAGGACGAGCAGTACTTC | CASSSLGGGEDEQYF | - | - | TRBJ2-7 | TRBV18
TGTGCCAGCAGCTCCACAATGGTAACGAACACCGGGGAGCTGTTTTTT | CASSSTMVTNTGELFF | medium-sized | - | TRBJ2-2 | TRBV7-6
TGTGCCAGCAGTAACTCGGGACTAGCCAGGGAAGAGACCCAGTACTTC | CASSNSGLAREETQYF | few | TRBD2 | TRBJ2-5 | TRBV6-2/TRBV6-3
TGTGCCAGTAGTCCGGGGGGGAGCTTCCAAGAGACCCAGTACTTC | CASSPGGSFQETQYF | few | TRBD2 | TRBJ2-5 | TRBV19
TGTGCCAGTAGTACCACCCGGCCGGGCACCGGGGAGCTGTTTTTT | CASSTTRPGTGELFF | - | - | TRBJ2-2 | TRBV19
TGTGCCAGCAGCTTAGCAGGGGGGGATGAGCAGTTCTTC | CASSLAGGDEQFF | few | - | TRBJ2-1 | TRBV7-9
TGCGCCAGCAGCCAAGATCGGGGGGTGGTCCAGCCCCAGCATTTT | CASSQDRGVVQPQHF | few | - | TRBJ1-5 | TRBV4-3
TGTGCCAGCAGAAAAGGTGAGGAAGAGACCCAGTACTTC | CASRKGEEETQYF | - | - | TRBJ2-5 | TRBV12-3/TRBV12-4
TGTGCCAGCAGTCGACTAGACCGTATCTCTGGGGCCAACGTCCTGACTTTC | CASSRLDRISGANVLTF | - | - | TRBJ2-6 | TRBV27
TGTGCCAGCAGTTTGAACGGGGTTGGCTACACCTTC | CASSLNGVGYTF | - | - | TRBJ1-2 | TRBV27
TGCGCCAGCAGCCGGGGGGACGCAACTAATGAAAAACTGTTTTTT | CASSRGDATNEKLFF | - | - | TRBJ1-4 | TRBV5-1
TGTGCCAGCAGCTTACCTGGGGGGCTAGCAGATACGCAGTATTTT | CASSLPGGLADTQYF | - | - | TRBJ2-3 | TRBV7-9
TGTGCCTGGAGTGTAAACCTGAACACTGAAGCTTTCTTT | CAWSVNLNTEAFF | medium-sized | - | TRBJ1-1 | TRBV30
TGTGCCAGCACAAGCGGGGTACAAAACATTCAGTACTTC | CASTSGVQNIQYF | - | TRBD2 | TRBJ2-4 | TRBV12-3/TRBV12-4
TGTGCCAGCAGGAAGACAGGGGACGAGCAGTACTTC | CASRKTGDEQYF | medium-sized | TRBD1 | TRBJ2-7 | TRBV5-5
TGTGCCAGCAGACGGCTGGGGGAGAATGAAAAACTGTTTTTT | CASRRLGENEKLFF | - | - | TRBJ1-4 | TRBV5-6
TGTGCCAGCTCGAGACAGGGCAAGAGCAATCAGCCCCAGCATTTT | CASSRQGKSNQPQHF | - | TRBD1 | TRBJ1-5 | TRBV18
TGTGCCAGCAGTCGGGGGGGCTGGGAGACCCAGTACTTC | CASSRGGWETQYF | - | TRBD2 | TRBJ2-5 | TRBV6-5
TGTGCCAGCAGTTTGAGGGGGGCTCTTGGGGCTTTCTTT | CASSLRGALGAFF | - | - | TRBJ1-1 | TRBV12-3/TRBV12-4
TGTGCCAGCAGTTACGCGACAGGGGGCAGAGAGACCCAGTACTTC | CASSYATGGRETQYF | - | TRBD1 | TRBJ2-5 | TRBV6-2/TRBV6-3
TGCGCCAGCAGCGCGCAAGGGGGCGAAAACACCATATATTTT | CASSAQGGENTIYF | - | TRBD1 | TRBJ1-3 | TRBV6-5
TGTGCCTGGAAGAGCGGGGGCCCGAATCAGCCCCAGCATTTT | CAWKSGGPNQPQHF | few | - | TRBJ1-5 | TRBV30
TGTGCCAGCAGCCTAACTCAGGGGTCAAGCAATCAGCCCCAGCATTTT | CASSLTQGSSNQPQHF | - | - | TRBJ1-5 | TRBV4-2
TGTGCCAGTACCGCTGGACTAGCGGGGGCAGATACGCAGTATTTT | CASTAGLAGADTQYF | medium-sized | TRBD2 | TRBJ2-3 | TRBV19
TGCGCCAGCAGCCCGCCCTCGGGGTTATACGAGCAGTACTTC | CASSPPSGLYEQYF | - | - | TRBJ2-7 | TRBV4-3
TGTGCCAGCAGTTACCCCCCCTATGAGCAGTTCTTC | CASSYPPYEQFF | few | - | TRBJ2-1 | TRBV6-2/TRBV6-3
TGTGCCAGCACTAACGAGGGGGCAGACGAGCAGTACTTC | CASTNEGADEQYF | few | TRBD1 | TRBJ2-7 | TRBV6-5
TGTGCCAGCAGCTCGGGGGGACAGGGGGTCTTCGGGGAGCTGTTTTTT | CASSSGGQGVFGELFF | few | TRBD1 | TRBJ2-2 | TRBV5-4
TGTGCCAGCTCACCACCGGCAGGGGGCTTCGAGACCCAGTACTTC | CASSPPAGGFETQYF | - | TRBD1 | TRBJ2-5 | TRBV18
TGCAGTGCTAGAGGTCCTCTGAAGAATTTGGTACAAGAGACCCAGTACTTC | CSARGPLKNLVQETQYF | - | - | TRBJ2-5 | TRBV20-1
TGTGCCAGTAGTATAGATCGTGCAGGGGGCGCAGAGACCCAGTACTTC | CASSIDRAGGAETQYF | medium-sized | TRBD1 | TRBJ2-5 | TRBV19
TGTGCCTGGAGTGAGTTGGGCAGCAAGTACTTC | CAWSELGSKYF | medium-sized | - | TRBJ2-7 | TRBV30